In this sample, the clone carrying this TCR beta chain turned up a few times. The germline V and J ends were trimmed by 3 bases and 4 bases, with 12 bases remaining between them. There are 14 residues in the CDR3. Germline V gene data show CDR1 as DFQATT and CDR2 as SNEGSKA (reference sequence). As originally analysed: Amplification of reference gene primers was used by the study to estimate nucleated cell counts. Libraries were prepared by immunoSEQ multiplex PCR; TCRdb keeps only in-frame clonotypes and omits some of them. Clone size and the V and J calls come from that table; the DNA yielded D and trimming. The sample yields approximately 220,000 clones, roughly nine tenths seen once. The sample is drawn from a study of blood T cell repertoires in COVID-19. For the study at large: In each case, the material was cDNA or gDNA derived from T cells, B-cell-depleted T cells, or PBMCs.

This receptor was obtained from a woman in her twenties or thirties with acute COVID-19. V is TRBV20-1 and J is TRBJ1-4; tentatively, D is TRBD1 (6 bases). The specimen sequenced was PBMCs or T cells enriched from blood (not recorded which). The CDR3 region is CSASFGQINEKLFF. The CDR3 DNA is TGCAGTGCTAGTTTCGGACAGATTAATGAAAAACTGTTTTTT.